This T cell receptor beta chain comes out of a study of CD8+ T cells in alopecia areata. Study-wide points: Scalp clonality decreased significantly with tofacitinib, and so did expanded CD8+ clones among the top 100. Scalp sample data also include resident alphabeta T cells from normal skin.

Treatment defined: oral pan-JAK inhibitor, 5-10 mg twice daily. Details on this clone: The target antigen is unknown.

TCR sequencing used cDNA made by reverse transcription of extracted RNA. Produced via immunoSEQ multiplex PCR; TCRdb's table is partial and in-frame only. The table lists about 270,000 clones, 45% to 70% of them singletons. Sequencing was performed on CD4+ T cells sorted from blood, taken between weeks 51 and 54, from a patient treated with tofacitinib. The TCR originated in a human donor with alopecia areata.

As DNA, the CDR3 is TGCAGCGTTGCGGTCACTGGGGCCAACGTCCTGACTTTC. Protein product: CSVAVTGANVLTF. The chain has TRBV29-1 and TRBJ2-6, with D hard to call. Germline CDR1 and CDR2: SQVTM and ANQGSEA. CDR3 length: 13 residues. The V gene lost 4 bases and the J gene lost 2 bases, with 6 bases spanning the gap.